This T cell receptor beta chain is drawn from a study of blood T cells in healthy people across ages. Study overall: About one barcoded beta molecule per two T cells was the capture yield of template switching. General observations from the study: What prevented conclusive comparison of naive and antigen-experienced cells was that PBMCs were unsorted.

This CDR3 is built from 17 residues. The ends were cut back, 0 bases at V and 4 bases at J, with 18 bases in the middle. Germline-derived CDR1 and CDR2 are MNHNY and SVGAGI (reference sequence). As to this clonotype: The target antigen is unknown.

Primed by a sample-barcoded 5' primer and a J-beta primer mix, a second PCR proceeded for about 6 to 12 cycles. TCRdb reanalysed the 5' RACE reads using MiXCR and keeps one entry per CDR3 protein. The data contain hundreds of thousands of distinct CDR3 sequences, approximately 52% of them singletons. This receptor was taken from a woman at least 80 years old in good health. V is TRBV6-6 and J is TRBJ2-5, with D perhaps TRBD2 (6 bases). Sequencing was performed on blood. Here the CDR3 DNA reads TGTGCCAGCAGTTACTCACCCGCCCGGAGGGTCCCAGAGACCCAGTACTTC. Translated, it gives CASSYSPARRVPETQYF.